These 8 T cell receptor beta chains were all obtained from the same sample, sequenced in a study of T-cell memory formation after mild COVID-19. One entry per CDR3 protein, called by TCRdb with MiXCR from the 5' RACE reads. The repertoire holds some 320,000 distinct CDR3 sequences, with 15% as singletons. The specimen was PBMCs or a T cell subset sorted from them (not recorded which). The receptors come from a young man who had mild COVID-19 (a few samples of this study predate the infection). Cell type and time point are not known.

The rearrangement uses TRBV4-3 and TRBJ1-2; tentative D call: TRBD1 (6 bases). The length of the CDR3 is 12 residues. CDR1 is LGHNA, CDR2 YSLEER, per germline. The V end lost 1 base, the J end lost 11 bases, and 11 bases lay between the germline ends. The CDR3 here is CASSQVQGRYTF. CDR3 in DNA: TGCGCCAGCAGCCAAGTACAGGGCAGATACACCTTC.

This clonotype was counted a few times. The chain has TRBV10-3 and TRBJ2-5, with 10 positions matching TRBD1. The CDR3 runs 14 residues. The V segment lost 8 bases and the J segment 5 bases; nucleotides outside the gene matches: 8. Germline assignment: CDR1 ENHRY and CDR2 SYGVKD. The CDR3 region has the DNA TGTGCCATCGGGTCTGGACAGGGGGGCGAGACCCAGTACTTC. Translating gives CAIGSGQGGETQYF.

In its sample, this clonotype was seen a few times. This chain uses TRBV28 with TRBJ2-5; 7 bases match TRBD1. From germline, CDR1 is MDHEN and CDR2 SYDVKM. Losses at the gene ends were 5 bases for V and 4 bases for J; bases not matched to a gene: 13. The CDR3 totals 16 residues. CDR3 region: CASSPERQGLGETQYF. In nucleotides, the CDR3 is TGTGCCAGCAGTCCCGAAAGACAGGGTTTAGGAGAGACCCAGTACTTC.

This clonotype was observed at least ten times. J is TRBJ1-5 and V is TRBV20-1; D unclear. The germline V and J ends were trimmed by 7 bases and 0 bases, with 10 bases remaining between them. This CDR3 has 13 residues. CDR1 is DFQATT and CDR2 is SNEGSKA in the germline V gene (reference sequence). The CDR3 bases are TGCAGTGTATCCCCGGGTAGCAATCAGCCCCAGCATTTT. Translating gives CSVSPGSNQPQHF.

This clonotype appeared a few times. The gene calls are TRBV7-2 and TRBJ1-1, with D perhaps matching TRBD1 (5 bases). Trimming removed 5 bases at V and 5 bases at J, with 12 bases between. CDR1 and CDR2 (germline): SGHTA, FQGNSA. This CDR3 is 13 amino acids long. CDR3 sequence: CASSPTALTEAFF. In DNA, the CDR3 is TGTGCCAGCAGCCCGACAGCTCTTACTGAAGCTTTCTTT.

CDR3 bases: TGTGCCAGCAGCCAAGACGGAGCAGCGGGGGGCACAGATACGCAGTATTTT. As protein: CASSQDGAAGGTDTQYF. V usage is TRBV4-2 and J usage is TRBJ2-3; TRBD2 matches 8 bases. Losses at the gene ends were 0 bases for V and 1 base for J; bases not matched to a gene: 6. The germline CDR1 and CDR2 sequences are LGHNA and YNFKEQ. The CDR3 contains 17 residues.

This clonotype was detected only a few times. This chain joins TRBV12-3 or TRBV12-4 and TRBJ2-1; perhaps TRBD2 as D (7 bases). This CDR3 has 15 amino acids. The ends were cut back, 1 base at V and 8 bases at J, with 15 bases in the middle. The CDR3 loop reads CASSLEGTGGDEQFF. CDR3 DNA sequence: TGTGCCAGCAGTTTAGAGGGGACGGGGGGCGATGAGCAGTTCTTC.

The J gene is TRBJ2-3, the V gene TRBV10-3; 8 positions agree with TRBD2. V lost 3 bases and J lost 2; bases outside the gene matches: 4. CDR3 length equals 15 residues. Germline loops: CDR1 ENHRY, CDR2 SYGVKD. This CDR3 reads CAISDQRGITDTQYF. In DNA form, the CDR3 reads TGTGCCATCAGTGACCAGCGGGGGATCACAGATACGCAGTATTTT.